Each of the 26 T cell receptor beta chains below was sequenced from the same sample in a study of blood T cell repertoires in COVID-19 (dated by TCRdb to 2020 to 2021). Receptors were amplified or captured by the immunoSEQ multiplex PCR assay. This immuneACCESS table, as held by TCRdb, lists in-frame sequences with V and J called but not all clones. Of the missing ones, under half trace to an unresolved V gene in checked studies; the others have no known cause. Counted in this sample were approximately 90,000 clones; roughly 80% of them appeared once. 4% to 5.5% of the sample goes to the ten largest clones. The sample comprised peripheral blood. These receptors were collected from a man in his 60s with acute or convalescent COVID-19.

The DNA of the CDR3 is TGTGCTAGTGGTTTTGGGACTACGAACACCGGGGAGCTGTTTTTT. Amino acids: CASGFGTTNTGELFF. The J gene is TRBJ2-2, the V gene TRBV12-5, with 7 bases that match TRBD2. J lost 0 bases, V lost 3 bases, and 1 base had no gene match. CDR1 is LGHNT, CDR2 FRNRAP, per germline. The CDR3 contains 15 residues.

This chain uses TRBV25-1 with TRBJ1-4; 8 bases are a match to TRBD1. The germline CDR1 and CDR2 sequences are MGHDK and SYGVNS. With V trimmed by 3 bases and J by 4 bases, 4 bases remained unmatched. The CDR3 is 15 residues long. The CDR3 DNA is TGTGCCAGCAGTGATACAGGGGGGGTTAATGAAAAACTGTTTTTT. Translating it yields CASSDTGGVNEKLFF.

The chain's CDR3 is CASSPYNTGELFF. The CDR3 DNA is TGTGCCAGCAGCCCCTACAACACCGGGGAGCTGTTTTTT. The chain carries TRBV7-2 and TRBJ2-2, with D hard to call. V was trimmed by 5 bases and J by 2 bases, leaving 6 bases between them. Germline V gives CDR1 SGHTA, CDR2 FQGNSA. The CDR3 length is 13 residues.

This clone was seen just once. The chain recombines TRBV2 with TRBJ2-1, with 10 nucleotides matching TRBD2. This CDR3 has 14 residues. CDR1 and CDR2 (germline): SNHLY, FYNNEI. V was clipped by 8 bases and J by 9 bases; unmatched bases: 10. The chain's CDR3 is CASDLSGRGSEQFF. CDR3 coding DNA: TGTGCCAGCGACCTAAGCGGGAGGGGATCTGAGCAGTTCTTC.

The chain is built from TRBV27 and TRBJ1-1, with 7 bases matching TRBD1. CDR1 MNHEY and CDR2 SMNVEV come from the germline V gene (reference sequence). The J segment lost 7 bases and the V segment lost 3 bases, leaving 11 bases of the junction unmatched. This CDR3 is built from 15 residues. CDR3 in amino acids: CASSFRTTGPFEAFF. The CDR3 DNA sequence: TGTGCCAGCAGTTTTCGAACGACAGGGCCTTTTGAAGCTTTCTTT.

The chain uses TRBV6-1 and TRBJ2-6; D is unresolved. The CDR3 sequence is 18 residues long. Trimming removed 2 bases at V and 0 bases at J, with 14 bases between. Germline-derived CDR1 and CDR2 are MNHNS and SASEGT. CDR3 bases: TGTGCCAGCAGTGAACGCAGAGGTACAAACTCTGGGGCCAACGTCCTGACTTTC. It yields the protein CASSERRGTNSGANVLTF.

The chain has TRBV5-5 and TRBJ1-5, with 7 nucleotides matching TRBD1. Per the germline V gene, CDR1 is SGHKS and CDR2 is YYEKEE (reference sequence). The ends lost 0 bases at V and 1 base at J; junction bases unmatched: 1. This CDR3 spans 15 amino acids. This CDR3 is CASSLEGQSNQPQHF. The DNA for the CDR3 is TGTGCCAGCAGCTTGGAGGGACAGAGCAATCAGCCCCAGCATTTT. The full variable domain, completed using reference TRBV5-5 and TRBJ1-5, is DAGVTQSPTHLIKTRGQQVTLRCSPISGHKSVSWYQQVLGQGPQFIFQYYEKEERGRGNFPDRFSARQFPNYSSELNVNALLLGDSALYLCASSLEGQSNQPQHFGDGTRLSIL.

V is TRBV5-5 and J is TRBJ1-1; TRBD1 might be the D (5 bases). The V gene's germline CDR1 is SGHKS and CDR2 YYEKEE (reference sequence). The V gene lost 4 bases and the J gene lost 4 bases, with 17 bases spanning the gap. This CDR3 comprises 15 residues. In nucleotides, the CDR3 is TGTGCCAGCAGCCTCTCACAGATGGGGGGCACTGAAGCTTTCTTT. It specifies CASSLSQMGGTEAFF.

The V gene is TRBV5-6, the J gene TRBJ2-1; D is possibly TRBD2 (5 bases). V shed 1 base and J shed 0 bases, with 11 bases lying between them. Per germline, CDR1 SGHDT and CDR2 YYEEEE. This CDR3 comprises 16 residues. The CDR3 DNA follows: TGTGCCAGCAGCTTGCCGGGGAAGAGCTCCTACAATGAGCAGTTCTTC. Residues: CASSLPGKSSYNEQFF.

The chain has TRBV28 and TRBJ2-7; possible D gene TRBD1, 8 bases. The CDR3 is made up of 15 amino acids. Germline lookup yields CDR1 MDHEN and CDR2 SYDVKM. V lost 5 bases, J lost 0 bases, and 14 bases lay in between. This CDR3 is CASSGQGGSSYEQYF. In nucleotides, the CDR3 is TGTGCCAGCAGTGGACAGGGCGGGAGCTCCTACGAGCAGTACTTC.

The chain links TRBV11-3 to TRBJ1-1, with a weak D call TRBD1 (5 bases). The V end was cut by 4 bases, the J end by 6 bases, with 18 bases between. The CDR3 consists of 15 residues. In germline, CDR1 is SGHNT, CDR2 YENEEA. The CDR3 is CASSSSPRQKPEAFF. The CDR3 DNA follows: TGTGCCAGCAGCTCGAGCCCTAGACAGAAACCTGAAGCTTTCTTT.

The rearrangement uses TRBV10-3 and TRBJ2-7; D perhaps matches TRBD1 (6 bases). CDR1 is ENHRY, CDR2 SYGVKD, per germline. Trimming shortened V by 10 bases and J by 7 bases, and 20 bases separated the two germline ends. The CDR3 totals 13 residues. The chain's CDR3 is CATSGTRVGEQYF. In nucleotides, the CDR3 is TGTGCCACCTCCGGGACAAGGGTTGGGGAGCAGTACTTC.

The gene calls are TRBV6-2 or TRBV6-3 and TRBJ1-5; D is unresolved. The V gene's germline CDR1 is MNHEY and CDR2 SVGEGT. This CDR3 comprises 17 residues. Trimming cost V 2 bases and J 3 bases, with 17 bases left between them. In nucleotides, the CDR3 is TGTGCCAGCAGTTACACGGCTGAGCGTTTGCCCAATCAGCCCCAGCATTTT. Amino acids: CASSYTAERLPNQPQHF.

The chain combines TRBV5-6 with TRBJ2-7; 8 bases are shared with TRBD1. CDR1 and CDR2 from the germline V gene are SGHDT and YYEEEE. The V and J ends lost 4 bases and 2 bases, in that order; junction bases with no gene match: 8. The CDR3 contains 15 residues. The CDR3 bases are TGTGCCAGCAGCGTTTGGACAGGGAGTCCCTACGAGCAGTACTTC. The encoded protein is CASSVWTGSPYEQYF.

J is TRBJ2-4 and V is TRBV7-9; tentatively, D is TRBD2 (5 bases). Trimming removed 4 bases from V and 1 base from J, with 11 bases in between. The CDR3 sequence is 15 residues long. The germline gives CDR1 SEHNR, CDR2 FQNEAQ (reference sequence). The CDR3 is CASSSAGLAKNIQYF. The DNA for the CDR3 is TGTGCCAGCAGCTCGGCGGGTCTCGCCAAAAACATTCAGTACTTC.

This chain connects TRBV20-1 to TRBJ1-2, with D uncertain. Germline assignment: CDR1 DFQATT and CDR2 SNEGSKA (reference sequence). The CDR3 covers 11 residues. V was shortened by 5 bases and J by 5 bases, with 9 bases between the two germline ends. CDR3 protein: CSASWQYGYTF. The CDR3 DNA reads TGCAGTGCTTCCTGGCAGTATGGCTACACCTTC.

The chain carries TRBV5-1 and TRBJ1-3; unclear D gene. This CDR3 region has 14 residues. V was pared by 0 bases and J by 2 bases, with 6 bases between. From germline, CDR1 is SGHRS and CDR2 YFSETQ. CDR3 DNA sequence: TGCGCCAGCAGCTTGGGCGGGGCTGGAAACACCATATATTTT. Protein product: CASSLGGAGNTIYF.

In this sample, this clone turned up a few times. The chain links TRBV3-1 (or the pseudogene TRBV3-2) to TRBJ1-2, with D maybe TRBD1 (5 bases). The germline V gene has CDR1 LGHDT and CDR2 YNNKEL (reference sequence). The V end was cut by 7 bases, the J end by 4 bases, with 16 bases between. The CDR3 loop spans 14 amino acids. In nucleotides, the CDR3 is TGTGCCAGCACCCGGGGGGAGGGGATCTATGGCTACACCTTC. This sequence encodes CASTRGEGIYGYTF.

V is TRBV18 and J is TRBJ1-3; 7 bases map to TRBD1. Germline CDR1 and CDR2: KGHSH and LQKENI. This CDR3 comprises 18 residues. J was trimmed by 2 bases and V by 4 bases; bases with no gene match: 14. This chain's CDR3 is CASSQMGQYRVPGNTIYF. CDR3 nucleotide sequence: TGTGCCAGCTCACAGATGGGACAGTACCGAGTCCCTGGAAACACCATATATTTT.

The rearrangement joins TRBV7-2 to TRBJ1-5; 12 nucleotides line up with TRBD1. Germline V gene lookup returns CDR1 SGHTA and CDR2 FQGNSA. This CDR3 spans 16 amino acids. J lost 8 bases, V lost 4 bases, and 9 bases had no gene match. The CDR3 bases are TGTGCCAGCAGCTCAACCGGGACAGGGGGCATTGAGCCCCAGCATTTT. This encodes CASSSTGTGGIEPQHF. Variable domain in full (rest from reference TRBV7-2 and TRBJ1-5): GAGVSQSPSNKVTEKGKDVELRCDPISGHTALYWYRQSLGQGLEFLIYFQGNSAPDKSGLPSDRFSAERTGGSVSTLTIQRTQQEDSAVYLCASSSTGTGGIEPQHFGDGTRLSIL.

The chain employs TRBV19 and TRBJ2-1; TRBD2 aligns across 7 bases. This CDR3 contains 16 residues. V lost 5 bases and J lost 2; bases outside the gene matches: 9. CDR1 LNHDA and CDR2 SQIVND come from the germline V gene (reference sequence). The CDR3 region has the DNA TGTGCCAGTAGTGTATATGGACTAGGAGCCTACAATGAGCAGTTCTTC. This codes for CASSVYGLGAYNEQFF.

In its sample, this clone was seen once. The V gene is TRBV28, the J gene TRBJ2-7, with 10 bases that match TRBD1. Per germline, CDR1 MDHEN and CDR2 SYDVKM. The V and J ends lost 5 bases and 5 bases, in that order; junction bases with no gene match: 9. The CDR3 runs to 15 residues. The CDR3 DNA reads TGTGCCAGCAGTGCCCCGGGACAGGGGAAACACGAGCAGTACTTC. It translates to CASSAPGQGKHEQYF.

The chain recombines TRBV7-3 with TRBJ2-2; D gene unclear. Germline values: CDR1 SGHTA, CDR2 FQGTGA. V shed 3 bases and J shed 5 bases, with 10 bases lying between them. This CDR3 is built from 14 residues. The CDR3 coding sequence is TGTGCCAGCAGCTTTAGATTGAATACCGGGGAGCTGTTTTTT. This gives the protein CASSFRLNTGELFF.

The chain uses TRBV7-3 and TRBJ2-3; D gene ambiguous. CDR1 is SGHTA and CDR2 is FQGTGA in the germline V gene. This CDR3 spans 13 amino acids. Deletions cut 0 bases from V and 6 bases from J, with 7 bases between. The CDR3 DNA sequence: TGTGCCAGCAGCTTAACGAACGCGGATACGCAGTATTTT. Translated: CASSLTNADTQYF.

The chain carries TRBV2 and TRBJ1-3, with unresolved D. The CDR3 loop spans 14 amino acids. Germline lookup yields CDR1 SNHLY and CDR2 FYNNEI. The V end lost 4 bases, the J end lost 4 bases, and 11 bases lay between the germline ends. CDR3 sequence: CASSGQRVGNTIYF. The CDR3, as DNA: TGTGCCAGCAGTGGCCAGCGCGTAGGAAACACCATATATTTT.

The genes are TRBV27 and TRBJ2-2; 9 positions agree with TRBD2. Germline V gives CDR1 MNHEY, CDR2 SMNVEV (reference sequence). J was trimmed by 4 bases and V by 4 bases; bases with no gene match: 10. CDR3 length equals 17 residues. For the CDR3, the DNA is TGTGCCAGCAGTTCCCGCCTAGCGGGGCGGCCCACCGGGGAGCTGTTTTTT. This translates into CASSSRLAGRPTGELFF.